This T cell receptor (beta chain) is from a study of T-cell reconstitution after alpha-beta-depleted transplantation in children. Overall study findings and caveats: TCRbeta diversity was high at day 60 in some patients (a result of surviving recipient T cells and thymic progenitors). In patients about two months after transplant, alpha-beta T cells reportedly arose from several hundred expanded graft clones. T cells produced anew were the main source of T-cell counts and diversity one year after transplant.

The CDR3 has 14 residues. V was shortened by 5 bases and J by 4 bases, with 16 bases between the two germline ends. From germline, CDR1 is SQVTM and CDR2 ANQGSEA. Unique molecular identifiers were used to barcode this TCRbeta library. A single record per CDR3 protein comes from TCRdb applying MiXCR to the PCR reads. The sample consists of tens of thousands of distinct CDR3 sequences, roughly 4.4% of them appearing once. This clonotype showed up many times. The target antigen is unknown. The sample in question was PBMCs, mostly from graft donor cells, obtained 180 days after TCRalphabeta/CD19-depleted stem cell transplant. The receptor was isolated from a boy in the first two years of life who had a stem cell transplant for acute myeloid leukemia, so the T cells may come from the graft donor. The chain has TRBV29-1 and TRBJ2-3; D is undetermined. In DNA, the CDR3 is TGCAGCGTTTCTCGGTCTCCGGACGCAGATACGCAGTATTTT. Amino acid sequence: CSVSRSPDADTQYF.